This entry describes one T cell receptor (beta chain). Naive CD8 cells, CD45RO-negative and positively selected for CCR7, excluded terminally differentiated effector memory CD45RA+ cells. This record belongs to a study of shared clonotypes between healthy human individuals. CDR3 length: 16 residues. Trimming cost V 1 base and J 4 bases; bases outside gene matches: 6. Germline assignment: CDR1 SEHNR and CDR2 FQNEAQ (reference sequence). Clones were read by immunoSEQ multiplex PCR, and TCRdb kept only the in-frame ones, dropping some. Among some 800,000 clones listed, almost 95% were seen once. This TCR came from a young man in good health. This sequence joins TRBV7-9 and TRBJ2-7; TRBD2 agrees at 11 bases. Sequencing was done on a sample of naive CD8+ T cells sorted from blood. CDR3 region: CASSLGGLAELYEQYF. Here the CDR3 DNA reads TGTGCCAGCAGCTTAGGGGGACTAGCGGAGTTATACGAGCAGTACTTC.